The 3 T cell receptor beta chains reported below all come from one sample, sequenced in a study of blood T cell repertoires in COVID-19 (dated by TCRdb to 2020 to 2022). Libraries came from the immunoSEQ multiplex PCR assay. Drawn from immuneACCESS, this table holds only the in-frame rearrangements with V and J called that TCRdb kept. Clones are partly lost; checked studies trace under half to an unresolved V gene and leave the rest unexplained. This sample holds about 260,000 clones; 85% to 90% were observed only once. Roughly 3.3% of the sample comes from the top ten. Sequenced sample: peripheral blood. These receptor sequences come from a woman in her forties with acute or convalescent COVID-19.

The chain couples TRBV6-5 to TRBJ2-5, with D tentatively TRBD1 (6 bases). Looked up from germline, CDR1 is MNHEY and CDR2 is SVGAGI. Trimming took off 2 bases at V and 5 bases at J, with 15 bases between the two ends. The CDR3 sequence is 15 residues long. The CDR3 nucleotides are TGTGCCAGCAGTTACACGGGACAAAGCCCGGAGACCCAGTACTTC. Translating gives CASSYTGQSPETQYF.

The rearrangement joins TRBV5-1 to TRBJ1-4, with TRBD1 identical over 7 bases. J gave up 0 bases and V 4 bases, and 9 bases lay outside the gene matches. Per the germline V gene, CDR1 is SGHRS and CDR2 is YFSETQ. The CDR3 contains 17 residues. The CDR3 DNA sequence: TGCGCCAGCAGCCCTGGGACAGCCCTTACAACTAATGAAAAACTGTTTTTT. Translating it yields CASSPGTALTTNEKLFF.

This clone was observed a handful of times. The chain has TRBV14 and TRBJ1-1, with D possibly TRBD1 on 6 matching bases. Trimming removed 3 bases from V and 3 bases from J, with 14 bases in between. CDR1 and CDR2 (germline): SGHDN, FVKESK. The CDR3 covers 15 residues. The CDR3 protein is CASSHRGGVDTEAFF. CDR3 in DNA: TGTGCCAGCAGCCACCGAGGGGGGGTTGACACTGAAGCTTTCTTT.